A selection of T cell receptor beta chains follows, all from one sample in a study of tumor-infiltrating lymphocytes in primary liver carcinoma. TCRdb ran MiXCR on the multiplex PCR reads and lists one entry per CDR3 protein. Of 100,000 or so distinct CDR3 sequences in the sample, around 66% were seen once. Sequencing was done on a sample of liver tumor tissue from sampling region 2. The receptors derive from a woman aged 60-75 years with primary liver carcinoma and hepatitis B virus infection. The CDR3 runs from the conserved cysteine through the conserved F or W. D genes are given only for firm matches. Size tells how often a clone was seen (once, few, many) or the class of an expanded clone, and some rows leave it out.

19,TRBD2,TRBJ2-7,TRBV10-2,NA,TGCGCCAGCACCCCTTGGGGTAACGGGAGGAACGGGGCGACCTACGAGCAGTACTTC,CASTPWGNGRNGATYEQYF
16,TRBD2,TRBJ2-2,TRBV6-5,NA,TGTGCCAGCAGATTTAGCCTAGCGGTTTCTGCCGGGGAGCTGTCTTTT,CASRFSLAVSAGELSF
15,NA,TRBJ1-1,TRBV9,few,TGTGTCAGCAGCGTAGAGGGACGGATGAACACTGAAGCTTTCTTT,CVSSVEGRMNTEAFF
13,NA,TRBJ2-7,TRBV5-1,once,TGCGCCGCCAGCCTCTTGGGGGGTTTGGAGCAGTACTTC,CAASLLGGLEQYF
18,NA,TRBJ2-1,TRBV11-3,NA,TGTGCCAGCAACTTAGGTCAAGGCGTGAGGGCCGGCTACGATGAGCAGTTCTTC,CASNLGQGVRAGYDEQFF
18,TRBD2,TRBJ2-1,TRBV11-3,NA,TGCGCCAGCAGCTTAGGTCGAGGCGGGAGGGCCGGCCACAATGAGCAGTTCTTC,CASSLGRGGRAGHNEQFF
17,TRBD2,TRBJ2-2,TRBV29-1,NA,TGCAGCGTTGGGGCAGATGGTAGCGGGGGGGATTACGGGGAGCTGTTTTTT,CSVGADGSGGDYGELFF
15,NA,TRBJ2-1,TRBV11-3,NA,TGTGCCAGGAGCTTAGGGGATGTCCGACGAGACGAGCAGTCCTTC,CARSLGDVRRDEQSF
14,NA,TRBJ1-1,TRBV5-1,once,TGCGCCAGCAGCCCCGGGACATGGGGCACTGAAGCTTTCTTT,CASSPGTWGTEAFF
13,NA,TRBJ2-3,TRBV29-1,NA,TGCGGCTTTGACGGTGGAGGCACAGATACGCAGTATTTT,CGFDGGGTDTQYF
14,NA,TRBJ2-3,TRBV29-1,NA,TGCAGCGTCCTACCGTTGGCCGGCGCAGATAAGCAGTATTTT,CSVLPLAGADKQYF
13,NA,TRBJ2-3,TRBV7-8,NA,TGTGCCGGCAGGGTTGGGACCACAGATACGCATTATTTT,CAGRVGTTDTHYF
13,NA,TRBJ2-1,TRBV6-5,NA,TGTGCCAGCACTCGTAGGGTTGACAATGAGCAGATCTTC,CASTRRVDNEQIF
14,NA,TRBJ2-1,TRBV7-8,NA,TGTGCCAGCAGCCTACAGACGGAGCTCAATGAGCAATTCTTC,CASSLQTELNEQFF
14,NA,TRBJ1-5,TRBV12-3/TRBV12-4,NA,TGTGCCGGCAGTTTACAGGCACATAATCAGCCCCAGCATTTT,CAGSLQAHNQPQHF
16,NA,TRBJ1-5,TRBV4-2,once,TGTGCCAGCAGCCAAGATGTGTGGGGGCATATTCAGCCCCAACATTTT,CASSQDVWGHIQPQHF
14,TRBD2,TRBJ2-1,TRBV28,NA,TGTGCCAACAGCGGACTAGCGGGGTACAATGAGCAGTTCTTC,CANSGLAGYNEQFF
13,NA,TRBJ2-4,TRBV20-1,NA,TGCAGTGCCGATGGGGGAGCCAAAAACATTCAGTACTTC,CSADGGAKNIQYF
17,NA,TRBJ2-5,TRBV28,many,TGTGCCAGCAGTTTGCAAACTAGAGGCGATCTCCAAGAGACCCAGTACTTC,CASSLQTRGDLQETQYF
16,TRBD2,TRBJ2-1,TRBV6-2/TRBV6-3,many,TGTGCCAGCAGTGACCGACTAGCGGGAGCCTACAATGAGCAGTTCTTC,CASSDRLAGAYNEQFF
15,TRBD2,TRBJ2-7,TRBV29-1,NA,TGCAACGTTGTTACCTTGGAACTAGCGGCCTACGAGCAGTACTTC,CNVVTLELAAYEQYF
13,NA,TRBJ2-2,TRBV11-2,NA,TGTGCCAGCAGCAAAGGGGAATCCGGGGAGCTGTTTTTT,CASSKGESGELFF
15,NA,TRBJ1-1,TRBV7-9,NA,TGTGTCAGCAACTTAGGGGGGTCACAGAATACTGAAGCTTTCTTT,CVSNLGGSQNTEAFF
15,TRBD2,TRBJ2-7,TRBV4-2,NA,TGTGCCAGCAGCATGGGGCTAGCGGGAGCCAACGAGCAGTACTTC,CASSMGLAGANEQYF
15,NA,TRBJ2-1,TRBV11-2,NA,TGTACCAGCAGCCAACCTCGGAGTAGCGGCAATGAGCAGTTCTTC,CTSSQPRSSGNEQFF
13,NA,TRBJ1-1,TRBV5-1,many,TGCGCCAGCAGCTTGACAGGGTCCACTGAAGCTTTCTTT,CASSLTGSTEAFF
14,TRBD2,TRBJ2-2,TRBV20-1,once,TGCAGTGCTAGGGCAGCGGGAGGGCCGGGAGAGCTGTTTTTT,CSARAAGGPGELFF